This T cell receptor (beta chain) was recovered during a study of T cell responses to AZD1222 COVID-19 vaccine. Assay: immunoSEQ multiplex PCR; the TCRdb copy retains only in-frame clones and omits some. The sample holds 130,000 to 150,000 clones, roughly 94% seen once. Points on this clone: Antigen: not known.

General study results and limits: There were repertoire samples only from the period after the peak T cell response.

The CDR3 is made up of 15 amino acids. Germline CDR1 and CDR2: SNHLY and FYNNEI. Deletions cut 5 bases from V and 2 bases from J, with 16 bases between. V usage is TRBV2 and J usage is TRBJ2-7; tentatively, D is TRBD1 (6 bases). The clonotype originates from an adult in good health. This specimen was peripheral blood, taken on day 0 of AZD1222 vaccination. CDR3 amino acids: CASSRPDRPAYEQYF. The CDR3 DNA reads as TGTGCCAGCAGTCGCCCCGACAGGCCGGCCTACGAGCAGTACTTC.